This T cell receptor (beta chain) was identified during a study of T cells after somatic rescue of genetic block. Germline V gene sequence: CDR1 SEHNR, CDR2 FQNEAQ (reference sequence). This CDR3 comprises 15 residues. V shed 7 bases, J shed 1 base, and the junction held 8 bases outside the gene matches. The method was immunoSEQ multiplex PCR; TCRdb's version includes in-frame clones alone and lacks a portion of them. The repertoire holds 88,000 or so clones, around 90% seen once, with roughly 1.5% in the top ten. This TCR was sampled from a woman under 30. The sequenced sample consisted of peripheral blood mononuclear cells (PBMCs). This chain connects TRBV7-9 to TRBJ1-2; 8 bases match TRBD1. CDR3 residues: CASKPTGGVNYGYTF. CDR3 sequence (DNA): TGTGCCAGCAAGCCTACAGGGGGAGTTAACTATGGCTACACCTTC. The full variable domain, its missing parts supplied by reference TRBV7-9 and TRBJ1-2, is DTGVSQNPRHKITKRGQNVTFRCDPISEHNRLYWYRQTLGQGPEFLTYFQNEAQLEKSRLLSDRFSAERPKGSFSTLEIQRTEQGDSAMYLCASKPTGGVNYGYTFGSGTRLTVV.